This T cell receptor beta chain was sequenced for a study of blood T cell repertoires in COVID-19. Note on this clone: Other nucleotide sequences in the sample specify the same CDR3.

V was shortened by 3 bases and J by 4 bases, with 6 bases between the two germline ends. In germline, CDR1 is ENHRY, CDR2 SYGVKD. The CDR3 is 13 residues long. Sequencing used immunoSEQ multiplex PCR; TCRdb keeps in-frame clones, though not all of them. There are approximately 400,000 clones in the sample; about 90% occur only once, and approximately 1.2% lies in the top ten. The origin of this receptor is a man aged 30 to 39 who had recovered from COVID-19. The sequencing input was PBMCs or T cells enriched from blood (not recorded which). This chain connects TRBV10-3 to TRBJ1-4; D may be TRBD1 (5 bases). Written as DNA, the CDR3 is TGTGCCATCAGTGACAGGGTTAATGAAAAACTGTTTTTT. Translating it yields CAISDRVNEKLFF.